This T cell receptor beta chain is drawn from a study of blood T cell repertoires in COVID-19 (dated by TCRdb to the early 2020s). Turning to the overall study: The collaborator samples originated in the United States, Italy and Spain and spanned the acute and convalescent phases of COVID-19. The prospective study material was composed of cDNA or gDNA derived from T cells, B-cell-depleted T cells, or PBMCs. Deeply sampled blood TCRbeta repertoires from subjects exposed to, actively infected with, or recovered from COVID-19 were included in the dataset. HLA class I and class II types, where available, came from metadata supplied by the sample provider rather than from assay-based typing. The repertoires were made available in a free public database intended to serve as a resource for research on the immune response to SARS-CoV-2. Samples were obtained from the ongoing ImmuneRACE study (first 160 participants) and from approximately 1,200 subjects provided by 6 global collaborators. The sample metadata nearly always contained a de-identified subject ID, COVID-19 status, age in years and sex.

Concerning this clone: Its antigen target is currently unknown. No much larger clone exists at a distance of one base, and base qualities are not known. This CDR3 is also generated by other DNA sequences in the sample.

As encoded in the germline V gene, CDR1 is MGHDK while CDR2 is SYGVNS. The junction carries 9 bases between V and J, which are trimmed by 6 bases and 0 bases respectively. The CDR3 holds 14 amino acids from the cysteine to the phenylalanine. This entry keeps only the CDR3 DNA: 42 bases, framed from base 1. A second Seattle source provided samples from volunteer blood donors who had recovered from COVID-19. Whole blood was collected in K2EDTA tubes by collaborating institutions according to the institutions' own protocols. For TCRbeta analysis, collaborators shipped samples in one of three forms: frozen whole blood, isolated PBMCs, or DNA extracted from either of those sample types. TCRbeta CDR3 regions were amplified from genomic DNA using the immunoSEQ Assay, a bias-controlled multiplex PCR. Under the source paper's analysis protocol: The number of nucleated cells in each sample was estimated from the amplification of reference gene primers within the assay. Sequence reads were collapsed and filtered to measure the absolute abundance of every unique TCRbeta CDR3 rearrangement. Productive Simpson clonality was computed per sample as the square root of Simpson's diversity index over productive rearrangements. This is the immuneACCESS table as TCRdb keeps it, with only in-frame sequences that have V and J called. A part of the clones is gone; compared with another copy, unresolved V genes explain less than half, and the rest is unexplained. The V and J calls and the clone size are those of that table, but D and trimming were determined from the DNA. This sample gives about 230,000 clones in total; 75% to 85% of them show up just once. The top ten hold approximately 2.4% of the sample.

Summary of the overall study and its limitations: How much clinical and demographic metadata was included differed by source and by participant, and the metadata was provided uncurated.

The chain links TRBV25-1 with TRBJ1-5; a weak D assignment points to TRBD1 (6 bases agree). Sequenced material: peripheral blood. This TCR was recovered from a man between 40 and 49 years old who had recovered from COVID-19. The CDR3: CASSLTGSNQPQHF. The DNA sequence is TGTGCCAGCAGCCTGACAGGTAGCAATCAGCCCCAGCATTTT.